This T cell receptor beta chain was observed in a study of post-analysis software for immune sequencing data. Study at large: Disease trajectories encompassed relapsing-remitting, secondary progressive and progressive-relapsing multiple sclerosis. Study-level findings and limits: TRBV5-6, TRBV5-1 and TRBV20-1 were among roughly 5 TRBV segments more frequent in patients than controls.

The authors incorporated unique molecular identifiers into the TCR beta cDNA libraries. Each CDR3 protein gets one entry after TCRdb re-called the PCR reads with MiXCR. Of roughly 800,000 distinct CDR3 sequences listed, 25% to 30% are singletons. The V and J ends lost 1 base and 5 bases, in that order; junction bases with no gene match: 10. This CDR3 region has 16 residues. Germline V CDR1 and CDR2: MNHNS, SASEGT. This clonotype was seen only a few times. Antigen specificity is unknown. The material sequenced was blood. J is TRBJ2-7 and V is TRBV6-1, with 8 bases matching TRBD1. This receptor was obtained from a girl between 10 and 17 years old with multiple sclerosis. CDR3 DNA sequence: TGTGCCAGCAGTGAAGTTTGGGGACAGGAAATCGACGAGCAGTACTTC. It yields the protein CASSEVWGQEIDEQYF.